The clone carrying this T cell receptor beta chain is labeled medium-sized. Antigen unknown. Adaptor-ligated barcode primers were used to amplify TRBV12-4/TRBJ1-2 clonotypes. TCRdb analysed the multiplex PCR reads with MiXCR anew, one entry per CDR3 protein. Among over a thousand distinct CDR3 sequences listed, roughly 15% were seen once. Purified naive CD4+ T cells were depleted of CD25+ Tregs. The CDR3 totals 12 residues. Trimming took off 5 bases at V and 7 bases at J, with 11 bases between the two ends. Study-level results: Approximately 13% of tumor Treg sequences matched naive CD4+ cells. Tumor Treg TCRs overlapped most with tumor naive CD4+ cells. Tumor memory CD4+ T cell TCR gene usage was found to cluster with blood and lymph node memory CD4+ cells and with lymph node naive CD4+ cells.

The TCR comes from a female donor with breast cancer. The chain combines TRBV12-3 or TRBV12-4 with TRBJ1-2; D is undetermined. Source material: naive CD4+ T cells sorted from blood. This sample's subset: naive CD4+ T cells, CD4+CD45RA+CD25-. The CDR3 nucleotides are TGTGCCAGCAGTCCAGGCCTGGGTGGCTACACCTTC. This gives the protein CASSPGLGGYTF.